Shown below are 18 T cell receptor beta chains from a single sample sequenced in a study of blood T cell repertoires in COVID-19. TCRdb's copy holds only in-frame clones and misses some; the assay was immunoSEQ multiplex PCR. The data hold 200,000 to 250,000 clones, with 88% observed a single time. The sample taken for sequencing was peripheral blood. These receptors all stem from a woman in her sixties or seventies with acute or convalescent COVID-19.

This chain links TRBV4-3 with TRBJ1-2, with no clear D. Germline V gene data show CDR1 as LGHNA and CDR2 as YSLEER. Trimming stripped 2 bases from V and 1 base from J, with 11 bases between. This CDR3 is built from 15 residues. As DNA, the CDR3 is TGCGCCAGCAGCCAACTCCTTTCTAATAACTATGGCTACACCTTC. This sequence encodes CASSQLLSNNYGYTF.

This chain connects TRBV30 to TRBJ2-3; TRBD2 matches at 11 bases. CDR1 and CDR2 (germline): GTSNPN, SVGIG (reference sequence). J gave up 7 bases and V 1 base, and 13 bases lay outside the gene matches. The CDR3 is 17 residues long. The CDR3 region is CAWSGTSTSGNFNTQYF. The DNA of the CDR3 is TGTGCCTGGAGTGGAACTTCGACTAGCGGGAATTTTAATACGCAGTATTTT.

The DNA for the CDR3 is TGTGCCAGCTCATATGGGAGTGAAGCTTTCTTT. Encoded protein: CASSYGSEAFF. The chain uses TRBV18 and TRBJ1-1, with D unclear. CDR1 is KGHSH and CDR2 is LQKENI in the germline V gene. V was trimmed by 5 bases and J by 7 bases, leaving 8 bases between them. This CDR3 is 11 amino acids long.

The chain employs TRBV7-9 and TRBJ2-7; D remains unclear. The CDR3 covers 14 residues. Germline CDR1 and CDR2: SEHNR and FQNEAQ (reference sequence). V lost 6 bases and J 7 bases, leaving 19 bases between the germline ends. The CDR3 region has the DNA TGTGCCAGCAGTCCGGGTCAACCTGTATTGGAGCAGTACTTC. It specifies CASSPGQPVLEQYF.

The chain joins TRBV6-2 or TRBV6-3 to TRBJ2-3; 10 bases fit TRBD2. The CDR3 covers 16 residues. CDR1 is MNHEY, CDR2 SVGEGT, per germline. Trimming removed 5 bases from V and 3 bases from J; junction bases left unmatched: 8. Here the CDR3 DNA reads TGTGCCAGCAGTCCCGGGGCTAGCGGGAGAACAGATACGCAGTATTTT. Amino acid sequence: CASSPGASGRTDTQYF.

The CDR3 coding sequence is TGTGCCAGCAGCTTTACGGGGTTGGATACGCAGTATTTT. Its protein is CASSFTGLDTQYF. The chain carries TRBV7-2 and TRBJ2-3; a weak D match, TRBD2 (5 bases). The CDR3 extends over 13 amino acids. V lost 3 bases and J lost 6, with 10 bases in between. The germline CDR1 and CDR2 sequences are SGHTA and FQGNSA.

V is TRBV28 and J is TRBJ1-5; 10 bases agree with TRBD1. Germline V gives CDR1 MDHEN, CDR2 SYDVKM. After removal of 5 bases from V and 7 bases from J, the junction contained 8 bases not matched to a gene. The CDR3 spans 15 residues. CDR3 in DNA: TGTGCCAGCAGTCGATCCGGGACAGGGGCCCAGCCCCAGCATTTT. This sequence encodes CASSRSGTGAQPQHF.

The gene calls are TRBV5-1 and TRBJ2-7; TRBD2 matches at 11 bases. Germline V gene data show CDR1 as SGHRS and CDR2 as YFSETQ. The CDR3 length is 15 residues. J lost 4 bases, V lost 0 bases, and 3 bases had no gene match. CDR3 protein: CASSLGLAGRYEQYF. The CDR3 DNA sequence: TGCGCCAGCAGCTTGGGACTAGCGGGAAGGTACGAGCAGTACTTC.

This sequence joins TRBV18 and TRBJ2-5; D is possibly TRBD2 (6 bases). Trimming stripped 1 base from V and 5 bases from J, with 8 bases between. The germline V gene encodes CDR1 KGHSH and CDR2 LQKENI. The length of the CDR3 is 13 residues. This CDR3 reads CASSPLAGETQYF. CDR3 DNA sequence: TGTGCCAGCTCACCACTGGCGGGGGAGACCCAGTACTTC.

This clone has more than one count but fewer than ten. The chain employs TRBV5-4 and TRBJ2-5; 7 positions match TRBD2. The trim removed 2 bases at V and 5 bases at J, leaving 6 bases unmatched. This CDR3 region has 14 residues. Germline CDR1 and CDR2: SGHNT and YYREEE (reference sequence). The CDR3 loop is CASSFGGSPETQYF. The CDR3 nucleotides are TGTGCCAGCAGCTTCGGGGGGTCCCCGGAGACCCAGTACTTC. Full variable domain (rest looked up from reference TRBV5-4 and TRBJ2-5): ETGVTQSPTHLIKTRGQQVTLRCSSQSGHNTVSWYQQALGQGPQFIFQYYREEENGRGNFPPRFSGLQFPNYSSELNVNALELDDSALYLCASSFGGSPETQYFGPGTRLLVL.

The rearrangement links TRBV9 to TRBJ2-5; a weak D match, TRBD1 (7 bases). V dropped 4 bases and J dropped 5 bases, with 15 bases sitting between them. The CDR3 is 14 residues long. Germline V gives CDR1 SGDLS, CDR2 YYNGEE. The CDR3 spells CASSSTPGGETQYF. As DNA, the CDR3 is TGTGCCAGCAGCTCTACCCCAGGGGGGGAGACCCAGTACTTC. Together with reference TRBV9 and TRBJ2-5, the CDR3 gives the full variable domain: DSGVTQTPKHLITATGQRVTLRCSPRSGDLSVYWYQQSLDQGLQFLIQYYNGEERAKGNILERFSAQQFPDLHSELNLSSLELGDSALYFCASSSTPGGETQYFGPGTRLLVL.

The count of this clone is one. V usage is TRBV9 and J usage is TRBJ1-3, with D perhaps matching TRBD1 (6 bases). Germline CDR1 SGDLS, CDR2 YYNGEE. CDR3 length: 17 residues. With 4 bases removed from V and 2 bases from J, the gap between germline ends came to 19 bases. CDR3 protein: CASSPTIQGWPGNTIYF. The CDR3 nucleotides are TGTGCCAGCAGCCCCACTATACAGGGTTGGCCTGGAAACACCATATATTTT.

This chain connects TRBV6-2 or TRBV6-3 to TRBJ2-4, with TRBD1 identical over 8 bases. CDR3 length: 18 residues. Trimming at V came to 4 bases and at J to 3 bases, leaving 14 bases not matched to a gene. Germline-derived CDR1 and CDR2 are MNHEY and SVGEGT. The CDR3 DNA reads as TGTGCCAGCAGTTTCGGCCCCGGACAGGGCTGGTACAAAAACATTCAGTACTTC. This encodes CASSFGPGQGWYKNIQYF.

This chain joins TRBV2 and TRBJ2-3; no firm D call. Trimming took 6 bases from V and 2 from J, leaving 12 bases between them. Germline CDR1 SNHLY, CDR2 FYNNEI. The CDR3 totals 14 residues. In DNA, the CDR3 is TGTGCCAGCAGGATCGACACGGACACAGATACGCAGTATTTT. Translation gives CASRIDTDTDTQYF.

This clone was seen more than once but under ten times. This chain joins TRBV3-1 (or the pseudogene TRBV3-2) and TRBJ2-7; 7 positions agree with TRBD2. From germline, CDR1 is LGHDT and CDR2 YNNKEL (reference sequence). The CDR3 contains 14 residues. V was clipped by 1 base and J by 5 bases; unmatched bases: 5. The CDR3, as DNA: TGTGCCAGCAGCCAAGGGACTAGGGTCCACGAGCAGTACTTC. Its translation is CASSQGTRVHEQYF.

V usage is TRBV4-1 and J usage is TRBJ1-2; TRBD1 might be the D (6 bases). The CDR3 is 14 residues long. Germline assignment: CDR1 MGHRA and CDR2 YSYEKL. V lost 4 bases and J 4 bases, leaving 13 bases between the germline ends. CDR3 protein: CASSPGRGSYGYTF. CDR3 coding DNA: TGCGCCAGCAGCCCGGGGAGGGGGAGCTATGGCTACACCTTC.

The chain employs TRBV11-1 and TRBJ1-5; TRBD1 aligns across 9 bases. After removal of 5 bases from V and 1 base from J, the junction contained 0 bases not matched to a gene. CDR1 is SGHAT, CDR2 FQDESV, per germline (reference sequence). CDR3 length equals 14 residues. The CDR3 is CASSGTGSNQPQHF. The CDR3 DNA sequence: TGTGCCAGCAGCGGGACAGGGAGCAATCAGCCCCAGCATTTT.

CDR3 loop: CAWSIGGGNTEAFF. As DNA, the CDR3 is TGTGCCTGGAGTATTGGGGGGGGTAACACTGAAGCTTTCTTT. The chain carries TRBV30 and TRBJ1-1, with TRBD1 as a possible D gene (5 bases). Trimming cost V 2 bases and J 2 bases, with 12 bases left between them. Germline CDR1 reads GTSNPN; CDR2 reads SVGIG (reference sequence). This CDR3 region has 14 residues. Variable domain in full (rest from reference TRBV30 and TRBJ1-1): SQTIHQWPATLVQPVGSPLSLECTVEGTSNPNLYWYRQAAGRGLQLLFYSVGIGQISSEVPQNLSASRPQDRQFILSSKKLLLSDSGFYLCAWSIGGGNTEAFFGQGTRLTVV.